The 12 T cell receptor beta chains presented below share a single source sample, sequenced in a study of T cell responses to AZD1222 COVID-19 vaccine. The table came from immunoSEQ multiplex PCR; TCRdb's copy has only in-frame clones and leaves some out. The sample has 120,000 to 150,000 clones; under 95% are singletons. This specimen consisted of peripheral blood, obtained on day 0 of AZD1222 vaccination. These TCRs come from an adult in good health.

This clone has at least ten counts. CDR3 bases: TGTGCCAGCTCACCCGCGACCCGGGGGGACACTGAAGCTTTCTTT. It translates to CASSPATRGDTEAFF. The chain links TRBV18 to TRBJ1-1; the D gene is possibly TRBD1 (5 bases). This CDR3 has 15 residues. V was cut by 3 bases and J by 3 bases, with 14 bases left in between. Germline assignment: CDR1 KGHSH and CDR2 LQKENI.

This chain uses TRBV19 with TRBJ2-4; a weak D match, TRBD1 (6 bases). V lost 6 bases to trimming and J lost 4 bases, with 16 bases between them. The length of the CDR3 is 15 residues. Germline assignment: CDR1 LNHDA and CDR2 SQIVND (reference sequence). CDR3 sequence: CASRMGAGEKNIQYF. CDR3 coding DNA: TGTGCCAGTAGAATGGGGGCAGGGGAGAAAAACATTCAGTACTTC. Full variable domain (rest looked up from reference TRBV19 and TRBJ2-4): DGGITQSPKYLFRKEGQNVTLSCEQNLNHDAMYWYRQDPGQGLRLIYYSQIVNDFQKGDIAEGYSVSREKKESFPLTVTSAQKNPTAFYLCASRMGAGEKNIQYFGAGTRLSVL.

The chain carries TRBV9 and TRBJ1-5, with 9 nucleotides matching TRBD1. V lost 4 bases and J lost 2; bases outside the gene matches: 7. Germline V gene lookup returns CDR1 SGDLS and CDR2 YYNGEE. The CDR3 sequence is 16 residues long. In nucleotides, the CDR3 is TGTGCCAGCAGCTCGGGACAGGGTTTAGGCAATCAGCCCCAGCATTTT. This translates into CASSSGQGLGNQPQHF.

This clone showed up just once. The chain carries TRBV6-2 or TRBV6-3 and TRBJ1-1, with D possibly matching TRBD1 (6 bases). This CDR3 spans 13 amino acids. The V end was cut by 5 bases, the J end by 11 bases, with 18 bases between. Looked up from germline, CDR1 is MNHEY and CDR2 is SVGEGT. The CDR3 bases are TGTGCCAGCAGTGCCGCAGGGGCAGGGGTGGCTTTCTTT. Translated, it gives CASSAAGAGVAFF.

The rearrangement links TRBV9 to TRBJ1-4; weak D call: TRBD1 (6 bases). The germline V gene has CDR1 SGDLS and CDR2 YYNGEE. Trimming shortened V by 2 bases and J by 0 bases, and 8 bases separated the two germline ends. This CDR3 comprises 15 residues. The CDR3 region has the DNA TGTGCCAGCAGCGTCGCAGGGGCAACTAATGAAAAACTGTTTTTT. Protein product: CASSVAGATNEKLFF.

This clone was picked up one time. This rearrangement joins TRBV19 to TRBJ1-2; tentative D call: TRBD1 (6 bases). The V gene lost 7 bases and the J gene lost 7 bases, with 19 bases spanning the gap. Germline CDR1 is LNHDA and CDR2 is SQIVND (reference sequence). The CDR3 consists of 14 residues. CDR3 protein: CASTPPGTFSGYTF. CDR3 bases: TGTGCCAGTACCCCCCCTGGGACATTTTCTGGCTACACCTTC. The full variable domain, in which reference TRBV19 and TRBJ1-2 provide the parts outside the CDR3, is DGGITQSPKYLFRKEGQNVTLSCEQNLNHDAMYWYRQDPGQGLRLIYYSQIVNDFQKGDIAEGYSVSREKKESFPLTVTSAQKNPTAFYLCASTPPGTFSGYTFGSGTRLTVV.

This clone was seen a few times. The V gene is TRBV7-2, the J gene TRBJ2-7; D is tentatively TRBD1 or TRBD2 (5 bases each). V was pared by 5 bases and J by 5 bases, with 16 bases between. Germline V lookup: CDR1 SGHTA, CDR2 FQGNSA. CDR3 size: 14 residues. The CDR3: CASSQGTPGDEQYF. CDR3 sequence (DNA): TGTGCCAGCAGCCAAGGGACCCCCGGGGACGAGCAGTACTTC.

The V and J genes are TRBV6-1 and TRBJ2-1, with D uncertain. Deletions cut 1 base from V and 1 base from J, with 11 bases between. CDR3 length: 16 amino acids. Germline lookup yields CDR1 MNHNS and CDR2 SASEGT. The chain's CDR3 is CASSEDYSKSYNEQFF. CDR3 nucleotides: TGTGCCAGCAGTGAAGATTATAGCAAGTCCTACAATGAGCAGTTCTTC.

The CDR3, as DNA: TGTGCCAGCAGCCCCCCCGGGACAGTGACCTACGAGCAGTACTTC. This gives the protein CASSPPGTVTYEQYF. This sequence joins TRBV28 and TRBJ2-7, with 7 nucleotides matching TRBD1. From germline, CDR1 is MDHEN and CDR2 SYDVKM. Trimming cost V 6 bases and J 2 bases; bases outside gene matches: 10. This CDR3 spans 15 amino acids.

This rearrangement joins TRBV6-2 or TRBV6-3 to TRBJ2-2; the D gene is possibly TRBD1 (5 bases). With 2 bases removed from V and 5 bases from J, the gap between germline ends came to 15 bases. CDR1 MNHEY and CDR2 SVGEGT come from the germline V gene. The CDR3 loop spans 16 amino acids. The CDR3 sequence is CASSYGQGLLTGELFF. The CDR3 nucleotides read TGTGCCAGCAGTTACGGGCAGGGTCTGTTGACCGGGGAGCTGTTTTTT.

The DNA of the CDR3 is TGTGCCAGCAGTTCTAATCACAGGGCTGCCGGAAACACCATATATTTT. This gives the protein CASSSNHRAAGNTIYF. The V and J genes are TRBV6-5 and TRBJ1-3; tentative D call: TRBD1 (6 bases). Per the germline V gene, CDR1 is MNHEY and CDR2 is SVGAGI. The length of the CDR3 is 16 residues. Trimming shortened V by 4 bases and J by 4 bases, and 17 bases separated the two germline ends.

The V and J genes are TRBV7-9 and TRBJ1-3; 9 nucleotides align to TRBD1. The CDR3 extends over 15 amino acids. V shed 3 bases, J shed 5 bases, and the junction held 5 bases outside the gene matches. Germline V gene lookup returns CDR1 SEHNR and CDR2 FQNEAQ (reference sequence). The CDR3 DNA reads as TGTGCCAGCAGCTTTGGAGGGACAGGGAGAAACACCATATATTTT. Translating it yields CASSFGGTGRNTIYF. Supplemented by reference TRBV7-9 and TRBJ1-3, the full variable domain reads DTGVSQNPRHKITKRGQNVTFRCDPISEHNRLYWYRQTLGQGPEFLTYFQNEAQLEKSRLLSDRFSAERPKGSFSTLEIQRTEQGDSAMYLCASSFGGTGRNTIYFGEGSWLTVV.